The present entry profiles one TCR beta chain with its context. Its specificity is not known. The record originates from a study of cytomegalovirus exposure and HLA in healthy donors. Overall study results and limits: Altogether, 170 or so TCR beta chains were recorded as cytomegalovirus-associated.

The assay was immunoSEQ multiplex PCR, and TCRdb's table has in-frame clones only and misses some. The data contain 250,000 to 300,000 clones, approximately 86% of them singletons. These donors were members of the roughly 120-subject validation cohort, a group separate from the approximately 680-subject first cohort. V was clipped by 3 bases and J by 2 bases, with 8 bases between them. The CDR3 consists of 14 residues. The germline CDR1 and CDR2 sequences are KGHSH and LQKENI. Sequencing used PBMCs. V and J are TRBV18 and TRBJ2-4; D is undetermined. This receptor was obtained from a woman younger than 30 in good health and CMV-seronegative. For the CDR3, the DNA is TGTGCCAGCTCACCTGGCCAATCCAAAAACATTCAGTACTTC. This encodes CASSPGQSKNIQYF.